The rows below give T cell receptor beta chains drawn from one sample of a study of vaccination effects on CD4 cells after COVID-19. Antigens for these TCRs are unknown. This table comes from immunoSEQ multiplex PCR, and its TCRdb copy is limited to in-frame clones, with some not included. The table lists more than 55,000 clones, around four fifths of them singletons, with 3.5% to 5.5% in the top ten. The input for sequencing was CD4+ T cells from PBMCs cultured without peptide, taken after COVID-19 vaccination. The source is a human donor who received a COVID-19 vaccine. CDR3s include the opening cysteine and the closing phenylalanine or tryptophan. D genes are given only for firm matches. Clone size is not always given. Where it is, it says once, few, many or a class for expanded clones.

CDR3nt	CDR3aa	v_gene	d_gene	j_gene	abundance
TGTGCCAGCAGTTACTCGGCCCTGAACACTGAAGCTTTCTTT	CASSYSALNTEAFF	TRBV6-5	-	TRBJ1-1	-
TGTGCCAGCAGCGTAGCGGGAGACCCGGGGGATACGCAGTATTTT	CASSVAGDPGDTQYF	TRBV9	-	TRBJ2-3	-
TGTGCCACCAGCGGGGAGGGCAACACCGGGGAGCTGTTTTTT	CATSGEGNTGELFF	TRBV15	TRBD2	TRBJ2-2	-
TGTGCCACCGACCGAAACACAGATACGCAGTATTTT	CATDRNTDTQYF	TRBV7-2	-	TRBJ2-3	-
TGTGCCAGTAGTATGGTTACAGGGGGCACAGAGACCCAGTACTTC	CASSMVTGGTETQYF	TRBV19	TRBD1	TRBJ2-5	medium-sized
TGTGCCAGTCTGGGGGGGGTCAACACCGGGGAGCTGTTTTTT	CASLGGVNTGELFF	TRBV28	TRBD2	TRBJ2-2	-
TGTGCCAGTAGTCCCACAGCCCGGGGGGGGACCCAGTACTTC	CASSPTARGGTQYF	TRBV19	TRBD2	TRBJ2-5	-
TGCGCCAGCAGCTTAACAGGGCAATCTGAAGCTTTCTTT	CASSLTGQSEAFF	TRBV5-1	-	TRBJ1-1	once
TGTGCCAGCAGCTTAGACCCCGGGACAGGTGTGGGCTACACCTTC	CASSLDPGTGVGYTF	TRBV7-2	TRBD1	TRBJ1-2	-
TGTGCCAGCAGACCCATAGCGGGAGGGCAGACCCAGTACTTC	CASRPIAGGQTQYF	TRBV6-5	TRBD2	TRBJ2-5	-
TGTGCCAGCGGGGGGAGCTCCTACAATGAGCAGTTCTTC	CASGGSSYNEQFF	TRBV30	TRBD2	TRBJ2-1	-
TGTGCCATCAGGCCTGCGGGGGGGAGCACAGATACGCAGTATTTT	CAIRPAGGSTDTQYF	TRBV10-3	TRBD2	TRBJ2-3	-
TGTGCCAGCTCGAGGCGCGGGGAGGGCGATCAGCCCCAGCATTTT	CASSRRGEGDQPQHF	TRBV28	-	TRBJ1-5	-
TGTGCCAGCAGCCGTACCGGGACGGCAAATGAAAAACTGTTTTTT	CASSRTGTANEKLFF	TRBV7-9	-	TRBJ1-4	-
TGTGCCAGCAGTTCCCCTGGGAAGGGAGATACGCAGTATTTT	CASSSPGKGDTQYF	TRBV6-5	-	TRBJ2-3	-
TGTGCCAGCAGTCTACTCAACAATCAGCCCCAGCATTTT	CASSLLNNQPQHF	TRBV6-5	-	TRBJ1-5	few
TGTGCCAGCAGAGGGCCCGCCACCCTCGGGACAGATACGCAGTATTTT	CASRGPATLGTDTQYF	TRBV7-2	-	TRBJ2-3	-
TGTGCCAGCAGCCAACTCCAGTTAGCGAGTAGCACAGATACGCAGTATTTT	CASSQLQLASSTDTQYF	TRBV3-1/TRBV3-2	-	TRBJ2-3	-
TGTGCCAGCAGCTTACCTAAGATTCCGGGACAGGGGAATGAGCAGTTCTTC	CASSLPKIPGQGNEQFF	TRBV11-3	TRBD1	TRBJ2-1	-
TGTGCCAGCAGTACCTCGCGGGGGTATGGCTACACCTTC	CASSTSRGYGYTF	TRBV6-5	-	TRBJ1-2	-
TGTGCCAGCAGCTTAATGGTGGGACGGCTACAAGAGACCCAGTACTTC	CASSLMVGRLQETQYF	TRBV7-9	-	TRBJ2-5	-
TGCAGTGCTAGAGGAGTTGTTGGTGTCTTCTTC	CSARGVVGVFF	TRBV20-1	-	TRBJ2-1	-
TGTGCCAGTAGTTCGACTAGGAACACAGATACGCAGTATTTT	CASSSTRNTDTQYF	TRBV19	-	TRBJ2-3	-
TGTGCCAGCAGCTTAGATCAGGGTTGGAACACTGAAGCTTTCTTT	CASSLDQGWNTEAFF	TRBV7-9	-	TRBJ1-1	-
TGTGCCAGCAGCTTAAGGACTAGCTACCGTCGCACAGATACGCAGTATTTT	CASSLRTSYRRTDTQYF	TRBV7-9	TRBD2	TRBJ2-3	once
TGTGCCAGCAGCGGGCGACGCGGCAATGAGCAGTTCTTC	CASSGRRGNEQFF	TRBV4-2	-	TRBJ2-1	-
TGTGCCAGCAGCCTGGGACTAGCGGGGTTCAATGAGCAGTTCTTC	CASSLGLAGFNEQFF	TRBV5-6	TRBD2	TRBJ2-1	few
TGTGCCTGGAGTCGGGGACAGGCTAGCAATCAGCCCCAGCATTTT	CAWSRGQASNQPQHF	TRBV30	TRBD1	TRBJ1-5	-
TGTGCCAGCAGTTTAGGGAGTTCTAACTATGGCTACACCTTC	CASSLGSSNYGYTF	TRBV28	-	TRBJ1-2	-
TGTGCCAGCAGCCTAGCCGGTTCCTACGAGCAGTACTTC	CASSLAGSYEQYF	TRBV7-2	-	TRBJ2-7	few
TGTGCCAGCAGTGTACAGGGGGCGTACGGCTACACCTTC	CASSVQGAYGYTF	TRBV12-3/TRBV12-4	TRBD1	TRBJ1-2	-
TGCGCCAGCAGCGCCCCGGGACAGGGGGCAGAAGCTTTCTTT	CASSAPGQGAEAFF	TRBV5-1	TRBD1	TRBJ1-1	few
TGTGCCAGCAGCTTAGCGGACGGGGGGGGCTGGGATTCACCCCTCCACTTT	CASSLADGGGWDSPLHF	TRBV7-2	-	TRBJ1-6	-
TGTGCCATCCTAGCGGGAGGTATCACCGGGGAGCTGTTTTTT	CAILAGGITGELFF	TRBV10-3	TRBD2	TRBJ2-2	few
TGTGCCAGCAGCTTGGACCCTAGCGGGGGAGCCACAGATACGCAGTATTTT	CASSLDPSGGATDTQYF	TRBV5-4	TRBD2	TRBJ2-3	-
TGTGCCAGCAGTTTACCGGGCAGAAAGCAGTACTTC	CASSLPGRKQYF	TRBV27	-	TRBJ2-7	-
TGTGCCGCCTCAGGGAATAATTCACCCCTCCACTTT	CAASGNNSPLHF	TRBV10-3	-	TRBJ1-6	-
TGTGCCAGCAGTGAAAGGACAAGTCCGGTTAGGGGCTACACCTTC	CASSERTSPVRGYTF	TRBV2	-	TRBJ1-2	-
TGTGCCAGCAGCCCAGCTTCCCACCGGGACAGCTACTTC	CASSPASHRDSYF	TRBV6-5	TRBD1	TRBJ2-7	-
TGTGCCACCAGTAGACCGGGAGTGGCTCCTCACATGGACAATGAGCAGTTCTTC	CATSRPGVAPHMDNEQFF	TRBV24-1	-	TRBJ2-1	-
TGTGCCAGCAGGGGGACATCGAGCTCTGGAAACACCATATATTTT	CASRGTSSSGNTIYF	TRBV2	-	TRBJ1-3	once